The present entry profiles one T cell receptor beta chain with its context. This clone's antigen is unknown. No base quality values were provided; no much bigger clone lies one nucleotide off. The trial excluded patients who had a history of autoimmune disease or were on systemic immunosuppression. In every dose cohort, peripheral blood was drawn for TCR sequencing at baseline, cycle 4 day 1, and cycle 7 day 1. Samples were obtained from an open-label, multicenter, first-in-human phase I dose-escalation trial of ivuxolimab. Adults with locally advanced or metastatic melanoma, renal cell carcinoma, hepatocellular carcinoma or head and neck squamous cell carcinoma were enrolled in the trial. Before TCR sequencing, CD4+ T cells and CD8+ T cells were sorted from peripheral blood as separate populations. The source of the sample is a study of OX40 agonist ivuxolimab in advanced cancers. Broadly, across the study: Ivuxolimab was an agonistic, fully human IgG2 monoclonal antibody directed against OX40 (CD134), a costimulatory receptor. Intravenous ivuxolimab was administered to patients every 2 weeks at six dose levels: 0.01, 0.1, 0.3, 1.5, 3 and 10 mg/kg. Among the 52 dose-escalation patients, some 20 had hepatocellular carcinoma, 15 or so melanoma, 9 renal cell carcinoma and 9 head and neck cancer. In the dose-escalation cohort, 70% to 90% of patients were male, and the mean age was 60 years with a range of roughly 20 to 80. Patients were allowed to have had prior anti-PD-1, anti-PD-L1 or anti-CTLA-4 therapy, and 30% to 40% of the dose-escalation patients had previously received checkpoint inhibitors. Three dose-escalation patients achieved partial responses, one with hepatocellular carcinoma and two with cutaneous melanoma. The purpose of peripheral TCRbeta sequencing was to test whether ivuxolimab changed TCR sequence diversity and led to clonal T-cell expansion. The paper covers the monotherapy dose-escalation part of the phase I ivuxolimab trial, which included N of about 50 patients. The paper's findings and limits, for the study overall: At doses from 0.1 to 3.0 mg/kg, clonal expansion was seen in both CD4+ and CD8+ blood T cells between baseline and week 6. In the 0.1-3.0 mg/kg groups, partial responders had among the lowest normalized peripheral clonal expansion, particularly in CD8+ T cells. On average, CD8+ T cells showed more expanded clones than CD4+ T cells after ivuxolimab. The antigen specificity of the clonally expanded peripheral T cells was not determined. Low levels of normalized T-cell clonal expansion were also seen in some patients who did not respond.

To sequence the TCRbeta CDR3 region, genomic DNA was isolated from the sorted cells. The immunoSEQ Assay was used to sequence the TCRbeta CDR3 regions. In its TCRdb copy, this immuneACCESS table keeps in-frame sequences only and misses some clones. Where compared with another copy, unresolved V genes explain less than half of these, and the others have no known cause. The sample table lists about 14,000 clones, less than 95% of them with a count of one. More than 20% of the sample comes from the top ten. The CDR3 goes from the cysteine to the phenylalanine over 15 residues. The entry retains the CDR3 DNA only, 45 bases that are in frame from base 1. For CDR1 and CDR2, the germline V gene (reference sequence) lists LNHDA and SQIVND. V sheds 1 base and J sheds 3 bases, leaving 10 bases between their ends.

The sample in question was CD4+ or CD8+ T cells sorted from blood, obtained in a trial of the OX40 agonist ivuxolimab. This clonotype was sampled from an adult with an advanced solid tumor such as melanoma, head and neck, liver or kidney cancer. The V gene is TRBV19 and the J gene is TRBJ2-1; D gene: possibly TRBD2, on 6 matching bases. The DNA sequence is as follows: TGTGCCAGTAGTATAGCGCTAGCGAACTACAATGAGCAGTTCTTC. Its product reads: CASSIALANYNEQFF.